Listed below are T cell receptor beta chains from one sample, sequenced in a study of cytomegalovirus exposure and HLA in healthy donors. Profiling relied on immunoSEQ multiplex PCR, and the TCRdb table lists in-frame clones only, not all of them. The table records 150,000 to 200,000 clones, over 70% of them present only once. What was sequenced was PBMCs. Source of these receptors: a woman between 50 and 59 years old in good health and CMV-seronegative. Each CDR3 is given without its conserved first and last residue. Fields, in order: V gene, D gene, CDR3 protein. The D gene is left open where the match is weak.

V gene: TRBV11-3
D gene: TRBD1
CDR3 protein: ASSLSGTGAHEQY

V gene: TRBV7-9
D gene: TRBD2
CDR3 protein: ASSPGLASGNEQF

V gene: TRBV18
D gene: TRBD1
CDR3 protein: ASSPAGTGVQPQH

V gene: TRBV4-1
D gene: TRBD1
CDR3 protein: ASSQEGQGRSHEQY

V gene: TRBV6-5
D gene: TRBD2
CDR3 protein: ASSAGLYYEQY

V gene: TRBV7-9
D gene: TRBD1
CDR3 protein: ASSQGQGFGYT

V gene: TRBV10-3
D gene: TRBD2
CDR3 protein: AISLAGYTGELF

V gene: TRBV4-3
D gene: TRBD1
CDR3 protein: ASSQKTGTHYNSPLH

V gene: TRBV7-9
D gene: -
CDR3 protein: ASSLGGQLNTEAF

V gene: TRBV27
D gene: TRBD1
CDR3 protein: ASSLAPRQGAGQPQH

V gene: TRBV5-1
D gene: TRBD2
CDR3 protein: ASSSSGIYNEQF

V gene: TRBV19
D gene: TRBD1
CDR3 protein: ASRRRDRGPTNEKLF

V gene: TRBV6-6
D gene: -
CDR3 protein: ASSSIYSNQPQH

V gene: TRBV9
D gene: TRBD2
CDR3 protein: ASSAGLSYNEQF

V gene: TRBV21-1
D gene: -
CDR3 protein: ASSKVVGGNEQY

V gene: TRBV7-3
D gene: -
CDR3 protein: ASSLTPRSPDEQY

V gene: TRBV19
D gene: TRBD1
CDR3 protein: ASTPLDRGGDYGYT

V gene: TRBV28
D gene: TRBD1
CDR3 protein: ASRGDRSYNEQF

V gene: TRBV27
D gene: TRBD2
CDR3 protein: ASSYLAGGLSYNEQF

V gene: TRBV7-8
D gene: TRBD2
CDR3 protein: ASSEPGTSQETQY

V gene: TRBV6-5
D gene: -
CDR3 protein: ASSAQGTYEQY

V gene: TRBV7-9
D gene: TRBD1
CDR3 protein: ASSAQGDQPQH